What follows describes a single T cell receptor (beta chain). Its antigen remains unidentified. Between the trimmed V and J ends, which lost 10 bases and 1 base, there was a span of 20 bases. Germline CDR1 reads MGHRA; CDR2 reads YSYEKL. The CDR3 is 16 amino acids. Documented treatment: 15 to 20 received Ad26.COV2.S at low or high dose, single or two shots; a few received placebo; per-sample allocation not given. Each sample was drawn 63 days after the first injection (of vaccine or placebo). Clones were sequenced by immunoSEQ multiplex PCR, and TCRdb holds only the in-frame ones, with some missing. The sample contains a few hundred thousand clones, about nine tenths of which appear only once. The sample belongs to a study of Ad26.COV2.S vaccination and SARS-CoV-2 variants. Study at large: The vaccine Ad26.COV2.S was put into the muscle once, or twice with 56 days between. Study outcomes and limitations: Spike-specific responses of CD8+ and CD4+ T cells were reported to display substantial breadth after vaccination.

This material consisted of peripheral blood, taken in a trial of Ad26.COV2.S vaccine versus placebo. This sequence was found in a person between 18 and 60 years old who received the Ad26.COV2.S COVID-19 vaccine or a placebo. The J gene is TRBJ2-1, the V gene TRBV4-1, with a weak D call TRBD1 (6 bases). The CDR3 spells CAINPRGNRSYNEQFF. The CDR3 DNA sequence: TGCGCCATCAACCCCAGGGGTAATCGATCCTACAATGAGCAGTTCTTC.